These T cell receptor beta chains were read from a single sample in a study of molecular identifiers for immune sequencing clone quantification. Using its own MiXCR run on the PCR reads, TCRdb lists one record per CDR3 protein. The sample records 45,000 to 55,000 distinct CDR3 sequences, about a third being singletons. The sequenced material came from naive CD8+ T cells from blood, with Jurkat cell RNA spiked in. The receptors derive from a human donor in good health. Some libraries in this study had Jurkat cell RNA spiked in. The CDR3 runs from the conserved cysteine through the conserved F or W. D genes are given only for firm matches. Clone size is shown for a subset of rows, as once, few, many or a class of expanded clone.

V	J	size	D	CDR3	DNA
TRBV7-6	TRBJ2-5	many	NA	CASSLFDDETQYF	TGTGCCAGCAGCTTATTCGATGACGAGACCCAGTACTTC
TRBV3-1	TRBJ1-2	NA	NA	CASSQGGGHGYTF	TGTGCCAGCAGCCAAGGCGGGGGCCATGGCTACACCTTC
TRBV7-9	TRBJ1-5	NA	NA	CASSSTAINQPQHF	TGTGCCAGCAGCTCGACGGCTATCAATCAGCCCCAGCATTTT
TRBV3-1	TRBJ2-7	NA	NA	CASSQPYEQYF	TGTGCCAGCAGCCAACCCTACGAGCAGTACTTC
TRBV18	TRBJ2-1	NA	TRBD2	CASSTGLVSYNEQFF	TGTGCCAGCTCAACGGGACTAGTTTCCTACAATGAGCAGTTCTTC
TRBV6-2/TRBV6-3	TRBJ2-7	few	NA	CASRRPGHTYEQYF	TGTGCCAGCAGACGACCGGGACACACCTACGAGCAGTACTTC
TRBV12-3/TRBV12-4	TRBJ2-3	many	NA	CASTLSGDTDTQYF	TGTGCCAGCACCCTTAGCGGTGACACAGATACGCAGTATTTT
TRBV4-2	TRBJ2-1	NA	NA	CASSHGEQFF	TGTGCCAGCAGCCATGGTGAGCAGTTCTTC
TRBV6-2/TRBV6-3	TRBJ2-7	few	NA	CASSYESYEQYF	TGTGCCAGCAGTTACGAGTCCTACGAGCAGTACTTC
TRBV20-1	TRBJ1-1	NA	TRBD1	CSARDYYGGTGGFDVAFF	TGCAGTGCTAGAGATTATTACGGTGGGACAGGGGGCTTCGATGTAGCTTTCTTT
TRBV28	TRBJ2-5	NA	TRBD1	CAIGTGGQETQYF	TGTGCCATAGGGACAGGGGGCCAAGAGACCCAGTACTTC
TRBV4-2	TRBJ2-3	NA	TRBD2	CASSQAPGLAGGIDTQYF	TGTGCCAGCAGCCAAGCCCCGGGACTAGCGGGAGGGATAGATACGCAGTATTTT
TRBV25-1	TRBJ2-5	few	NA	CASSEYDRSQETQYF	TGTGCCAGCAGTGAATATGACAGGAGCCAAGAGACCCAGTACTTC
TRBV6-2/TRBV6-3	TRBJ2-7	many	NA	CASSPGGYEQYF	TGTGCCAGCAGCCCCGGGGGTTACGAGCAGTACTTC
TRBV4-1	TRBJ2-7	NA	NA	CASSQEPTFSYEQYF	TGCGCCAGCAGCCAAGAGCCCACTTTTTCCTACGAGCAGTACTTC
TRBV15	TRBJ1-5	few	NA	CASSRRTARNQPQHF	TGTGCCTCCAGCAGGCGGACAGCTAGGAATCAGCCCCAGCATTTT
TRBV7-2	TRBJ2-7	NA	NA	CASSFADVISYEQYF	TGTGCCAGCAGCTTTGCGGACGTAATCTCCTACGAGCAGTACTTC
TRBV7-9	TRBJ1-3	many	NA	CASSSQAFSGNTIYF	TGTGCCAGCAGCTCACAGGCCTTCTCTGGAAACACCATATATTTT
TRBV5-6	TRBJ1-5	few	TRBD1	CASSLGTGFGQPQHF	TGTGCCAGCAGCTTGGGGACAGGGTTTGGGCAGCCCCAGCATTTT
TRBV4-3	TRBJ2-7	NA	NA	CASSQGRREPYEQYF	TGCGCCAGCAGCCAAGGGCGACGGGAACCCTACGAGCAGTACTTC
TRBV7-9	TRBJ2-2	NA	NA	CASSLAPNTGELFF	TGTGCCAGCAGCTTAGCACCGAACACCGGGGAGCTGTTTTTT
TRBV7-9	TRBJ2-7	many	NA	CASTPPGGYEQYF	TGTGCCAGCACACCACCCGGCGGCTACGAGCAGTACTTC
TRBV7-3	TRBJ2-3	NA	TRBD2	CASDLSGVSGRPPTITDTQYF	TGTGCCAGCGATTTATCCGGGGTTAGCGGGAGACCCCCCACGATCACAGATACGCAGTATTTT
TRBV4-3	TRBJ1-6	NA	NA	CASSQDRQGLSPLHF	TGCGCCAGCAGCCAAGACCGGCAGGGGCTAAGCCCCCTCCACTTT
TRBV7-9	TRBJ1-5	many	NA	CASSRGGFYSNQPQHF	TGTGCCAGCAGCCGAGGGGGGTTCTATAGCAATCAGCCCCAGCATTTT
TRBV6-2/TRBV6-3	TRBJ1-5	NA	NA	CASSPPYQPQHF	TGTGCCAGCAGTCCCCCTTATCAGCCCCAGCATTTT
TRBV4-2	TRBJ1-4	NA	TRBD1	CASSRTGAATNERLFF	TGTGCCAGCAGCCGGACAGGGGCCGCAACTAATGAAAGACTGTTTTTT
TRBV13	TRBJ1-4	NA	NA	CASSLGRMEKPFF	TGTGCCAGCAGCTTAGGACGGATGGAAAAACCGTTTTTT
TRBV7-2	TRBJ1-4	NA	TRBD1	CASSLVPTGSNEKLFF	TGTGCCAGCAGCTTAGTTCCGACAGGGTCTAATGAAAAACTGTTTTTT
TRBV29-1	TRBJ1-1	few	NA	CSVARDTEAFF	TGCAGCGTTGCCAGGGACACTGAAGCTTTCTTT